This TCR beta chain emerged from a study of T cells expressing NK-cell markers (dated by TCRdb to about 2020). For the wider study: In sorted CD3+CD56+NKG2C+, CD3+CD56+NKG2C- and CD3+CD56-NKG2C+ T-cell subsets from 7 to 9 donors, TCR beta-chain repertoires were profiled. The eight sequenced donors were randomly selected healthy volunteers, three men and five women. Among the eight sequenced donors, only one was HCMV-seronegative, while the other seven were HCMV-seropositive. Illumina HiSeq 2000/2500, MiSeq or NextSeq was used to sequence libraries as 2 x 150 bp reads.

About this clonotype: This receptor's antigen is unknown.

Study-wide conclusions, independent of this receptor: In more than five donors, the dominant CD3+CD56+NKG2C+ clonotypes were found to rank among the top 10 CD8+ clonotypes and to make up 1.0-7.0% of CD8+ T cells. Whether the expanded NKG2C-expressing T cell clones were specific for HCMV antigens remained unclear. Those dominant clonotypes were again the most abundant among CD3+CD56-NKG2C+ cells in a handful of donors, at about 28.3-60.1%.

These reads were obtained on an Illumina HiSeq 2000. 5'RACE template switching, by which a universal primer site and unique molecular identifiers were added, was used to make TCR beta cDNA libraries. cDNA synthesis was primed from the TCR beta constant segment, followed by two successive PCR amplification steps. Processing in the source paper ran as follows. Reads were demultiplexed and grouped by UMI with MIGEC, and clonotypes were assembled and quantified with MiTCR. Only TCR cDNA sequences supported by at least two reads were kept to exclude erroneous sequences. Downstream repertoire analysis used the tcR package, and clonotypes were matched across fractions by CDR3 nucleotide sequence plus V segment. VDJmatch was used to annotate antigen specificity against VDJdb, with one amino acid substitution in CDR3 permitted. After the reads were reprocessed by TCRdb, one entry was made per CDR3 protein sequence, with no DNA. The V and J calls follow TCRdb's processing rather than the paper's. The table held for this sample gives approximately 110,000 distinct CDR3 sequences. The leading ten clones occupy approximately 18% of the sample.

CDR1 is given as MNHNS and CDR2 as SASEGT, both from the germline V gene. Reading from cysteine to phenylalanine, the CDR3 counts 16 amino acids. DNA for this receptor is not on file. To determine HCMV serostatus, a commercial ELISA kit was used to detect HCMV-specific IgG in serum. Ficoll density gradient centrifugation was used to isolate peripheral blood mononuclear cells from blood. Here the chain combines TRBV6-1 and TRBJ1-5; TCRdb gives TRBD1 as the D gene, but with no DNA this cannot be confirmed. The sequenced sample consisted of blood T cells: a sorted CD56 or NKG2C T cell subset, CD4+ or CD8+ T cells, or bulk PBMC T cells (not recorded which). The clonotype comes from a woman between 18 and 69 years old in good health. The CDR3 region has the sequence CACRGLGGERHQPQHF.